What follows are 19 T cell receptor beta chains derived from one specimen sequenced in a study of cytotoxic CD8 clonotypes in ibrutinib-treated CLL. The table came from immunoSEQ multiplex PCR; TCRdb's copy has only in-frame clones and leaves some out. The sample lists approximately 350,000 clones, around 66% occurring once. Sequencing was performed on PBMCs, taken after 36 months of ibrutinib treatment. These receptors were collected from a human donor with chronic lymphocytic leukemia.

This clone was detected once. The V gene is TRBV4-1, the J gene TRBJ2-7; D not resolved. The germline CDR1 and CDR2 sequences are MGHRA and YSYEKL. The CDR3 has 12 amino acids. Trimming took 4 bases from V and 12 from J, leaving 16 bases between them. The CDR3 sequence: CASSPSRAALYF. CDR3 coding DNA: TGCGCCAGCAGCCCAAGCCGGGCAGCCCTGTACTTC.

This chain connects TRBV6-1 to TRBJ2-7, with 14 bases matching TRBD2. The junction had 6 bases not matched to a gene; V was cut back by 10 bases and J by 4 bases. Germline V gene data show CDR1 as MNHNS and CDR2 as SASEGT. The CDR3 is made up of 14 amino acids. The CDR3 here is CATLGLAGGYEQYF. CDR3 nucleotide sequence: TGTGCCACCCTCGGACTAGCGGGGGGTTACGAGCAGTACTTC.

The rearrangement uses TRBV9 and TRBJ2-7; the D is unclear. In germline, CDR1 is SGDLS, CDR2 YYNGEE. V was pared by 0 bases and J by 2 bases, with 6 bases between. The CDR3 totals 13 residues. CDR3 nucleotides: TGTGCCAGCAGCGTAGAAATCCCCTACGAGCAGTACTTC. Translation: CASSVEIPYEQYF.

The chain has TRBV25-1 and TRBJ2-5; D might be TRBD1 (6 bases). Germline V lookup: CDR1 MGHDK, CDR2 SYGVNS. Deletions cut 6 bases from V and 0 bases from J, with 11 bases between. This CDR3 is built from 14 residues. DNA of the CDR3: TGTGCCAGCAGCAGCAGGGGATACCAAGAGACCCAGTACTTC. Residues: CASSSRGYQETQYF.

The chain employs TRBV4-2 and TRBJ2-1; 12 nucleotides agree with TRBD2. The CDR3 spans 17 residues. V trimming: 4 bases; J trimming: 0 bases; junction bases outside the gene matches: 4. Germline V lookup: CDR1 LGHNA, CDR2 YNFKEQ. Here the CDR3 DNA reads TGTGCCAGCAGCCGAGGACTAGCGGGGTCCTCCTACAATGAGCAGTTCTTC. Translating gives CASSRGLAGSSYNEQFF.

V gene TRBV6-6 combines with J gene TRBJ1-2; D is uncertain. Germline V gives CDR1 MNHNY, CDR2 SVGAGI (reference sequence). This CDR3 is 13 amino acids long. V was shortened by 6 bases and J by 6 bases, with 14 bases between the two germline ends. Here the CDR3 DNA reads TGTGCCAGCAGCGTCGGACCTCTTGATGGCTACACCTTC. It encodes CASSVGPLDGYTF.

The chain combines TRBV6-5 with TRBJ2-2; 8 bases align to TRBD2. This CDR3 spans 14 amino acids. Germline V gene data show CDR1 as MNHEY and CDR2 as SVGAGI. CDR3 DNA sequence: TGTACCTCGGGGGGGGACGCGAACACCGGGGAGCTGTTTTTT. This translates into CTSGGDANTGELFF.

The chain uses TRBV9 and TRBJ2-7; D may be TRBD1 (5 bases). The CDR3 extends over 15 amino acids. In germline, CDR1 is SGDLS, CDR2 YYNGEE. V lost 0 bases, J lost 0 bases, and 10 bases lay in between. In nucleotides, the CDR3 is TGTGCCAGCAGCGTAGGACCAGGGCCCTCCTACGAGCAGTACTTC. It encodes CASSVGPGPSYEQYF.

This clone was detected once. The chain recombines TRBV5-8 with TRBJ2-5, with 9 bases matching TRBD1. CDR3 length: 15 residues. With 2 bases clipped from V and 1 base from J, the junction kept 3 bases outside the gene matches. CDR1 and CDR2 from the germline V gene are SGHTS and YDEGEE. CDR3 DNA sequence: TGTGCCAGCAGCTTCGGACAGGGGAGCCAAGAGACCCAGTACTTC. Protein sequence: CASSFGQGSQETQYF.

The gene calls are TRBV5-4 and TRBJ2-3, with TRBD2 as a possible D gene (5 bases). CDR1 is SGHNT, CDR2 YYREEE, per germline (reference sequence). This CDR3 is 13 amino acids long. V lost 3 bases, J lost 6 bases, and 11 bases lay in between. CDR3 in amino acids: CASSSQLVDTQYF. The CDR3 DNA is TGTGCCAGCAGCTCGCAACTAGTGGATACGCAGTATTTT.

V gene TRBV15 combines with J gene TRBJ2-5; D unresolved. CDR3 length: 14 residues. V lost 5 bases and J lost 3, with 13 bases in between. Germline V gives CDR1 LNHNV, CDR2 YYDKDF (reference sequence). CDR3 residues: CATSVVSRKETQYF. CDR3 DNA: TGTGCCACCAGCGTTGTCAGCCGAAAAGAGACCCAGTACTTC.

This chain joins TRBV29-1 and TRBJ2-1, with D possibly matching TRBD2 (6 bases). Trimming pared 7 bases from V and 7 bases from J, leaving 17 bases between. This CDR3 has 13 amino acids. Germline-derived CDR1 and CDR2 are SQVTM and ANQGSEA. The CDR3 spells CSAQGPAGNEQFF. The CDR3 bases are TGCAGCGCCCAGGGACCGGCGGGGAATGAGCAGTTCTTC.

The chain has TRBV4-1 and TRBJ2-5; TRBD2 agrees at 10 bases. Per the germline V gene, CDR1 is MGHRA and CDR2 is YSYEKL. V dropped 2 bases and J dropped 1; count of bases not matched to a gene: 10. This CDR3 has 18 residues. The CDR3 coding sequence is TGCGCCAGCAGCCAAAGGTACTCCGGGACTAGCGCCCAAGAGACCCAGTACTTC. This gives the protein CASSQRYSGTSAQETQYF.

The rearrangement joins TRBV7-3 to TRBJ2-7; possibly TRBD1 for D (5 bases). Germline CDR1 SGHTA, CDR2 FQGTGA. V gave up 5 bases and J gave up 1 base, with 12 bases separating them. The CDR3 spans 14 residues. The CDR3 DNA is TGTGCCAGCAGCCCCGAGACAGCTTCCTACGAGCAGTACTTC. Translation: CASSPETASYEQYF.

There are a few counts of this clone. This chain uses TRBV9 with TRBJ2-5; TRBD2 agrees at 7 bases. After removal of 4 bases from V and 3 bases from J, the junction contained 6 bases not matched to a gene. CDR3 size: 14 residues. Germline V gene sequence: CDR1 SGDLS, CDR2 YYNGEE. The CDR3 sequence is CASSPWGGEETQYF. The CDR3 nucleotides read TGTGCCAGCAGCCCCTGGGGAGGGGAAGAGACCCAGTACTTC.

This chain connects TRBV5-4 to TRBJ2-7; TRBD1 or TRBD2 may be the D gene (5 bases each). In germline, CDR1 is SGHNT, CDR2 YYREEE (reference sequence). CDR3 length: 12 residues. Trimming pared 2 bases from V and 5 bases from J, leaving 8 bases between. In nucleotides, the CDR3 is TGTGCCAGCAGCTTTGGGGGAAACGAGCAGTACTTC. Its protein product is CASSFGGNEQYF. The full variable domain, in which reference TRBV5-4 and TRBJ2-7 provide the parts outside the CDR3, is ETGVTQSPTHLIKTRGQQVTLRCSSQSGHNTVSWYQQALGQGPQFIFQYYREEENGRGNFPPRFSGLQFPNYSSELNVNALELDDSALYLCASSFGGNEQYFGPGTRLTVT.

This sequence joins TRBV4-3 and TRBJ1-4; 7 bases agree with TRBD1. From germline, CDR1 is LGHNA and CDR2 YSLEER. Trimming cost V 0 bases and J 8 bases; bases outside gene matches: 9. The CDR3 is 16 residues long. This CDR3 reads CASSQEYRQGEEKLFF. Written as DNA, the CDR3 is TGCGCCAGCAGCCAAGAATATCGACAGGGCGAGGAAAAACTGTTTTTT.

Here the CDR3 reads CASSTSAPNTEAFF. DNA for the CDR3: TGTGCCAGCAGTACCTCGGCACCGAACACTGAAGCTTTCTTT. The chain recombines TRBV27 with TRBJ1-1, with D hard to call. From germline, CDR1 is MNHEY and CDR2 SMNVEV (reference sequence). Deletions cut 5 bases from V and 1 base from J, with 11 bases between. This CDR3 region has 14 residues.

This clone was observed a few times. The chain has TRBV29-1 and TRBJ1-5; 8 bases match TRBD1. CDR3 length: 12 residues. V shed 4 bases and J 4 bases; nucleotides not matched to a gene: 0. The germline V gene has CDR1 SQVTM and CDR2 ANQGSEA. The CDR3 sequence is CSVGQGNQPQHF. The CDR3 region has the DNA TGCAGCGTTGGACAGGGGAATCAGCCCCAGCATTTT.